This is a list of T cell receptor beta chains from one sample in a study of CD8+CD57+ T cells in acquired aplastic anemia. TCRdb independently ran MiXCR on the reads; one entry per CDR3 protein. The sample carries around 180,000 distinct CDR3 sequences, less than 60% recorded once. Sequencing was done on a sample of sorted CD4+, CD8+, or CD8+CD57+ T cells (not recorded which) from PBMCs. These receptors came from a human donor with aplastic anemia. Both conserved end residues are part of each CDR3. Each record gives: V gene, J gene, D gene, clone size, CDR3 protein, CDR3 DNA. D genes are given only for firm matches. A clone size is listed for some rows: how often the clone was seen (once, few, many), or a class if it is expanded.

TRBV24-1	TRBJ2-3	TRBD2	-	CATSDTSGSADTQYF	TGTGCCACCAGTGATACTAGCGGGAGCGCAGATACGCAGTATTTT
TRBV25-1	TRBJ1-1	-	few	CASSNRARNTEAFF	TGTGCCAGCAGTAACAGGGCGAGGAACACTGAAGCTTTCTTT
TRBV7-9	TRBJ2-3	-	-	CAPGPTTDTQYF	TGTGCCCCGGGTCCGACCACAGATACGCAGTATTTT
TRBV20-1	TRBJ1-1	TRBD1	-	CSARHTGGFGVAFF	TGCAGTGCAAGACACACAGGGGGCTTTGGTGTAGCTTTCTTT
TRBV11-2	TRBJ1-2	-	many	CASSLDLRIVNYGYTF	TGTGCCAGCAGCTTAGATCTCAGGATTGTTAACTATGGCTACACCTTC
TRBV29-1	TRBJ2-7	-	many	CSVEWDGFYEQYF	TGCAGCGTTGAATGGGACGGTTTCTACGAGCAGTACTTC
TRBV3-1	TRBJ2-5	-	many	CASSLRDGQETQYF	TGTGCCAGCAGCCTCCGGGACGGCCAAGAGACCCAGTACTTC
TRBV5-1	TRBJ2-7	TRBD1	many	CASSLRTGGIEQYF	TGCGCCAGCAGCTTGAGGACAGGGGGCATCGAGCAGTACTTC
TRBV3-1	TRBJ2-7	-	-	CASSQDQRKQYF	TGTGCCAGCAGCCAAGATCAAAGGAAGCAGTACTTC
TRBV18	TRBJ2-7	-	many	CASSPSHRDEQYF	TGTGCCAGCTCACCATCCCACAGGGACGAGCAGTACTTC
TRBV20-1	TRBJ1-2	-	many	CSADLRAGSVYGYTF	TGCAGTGCCGATCTCCGTGCAGGGTCCGTGTATGGCTACACCTTC
TRBV2	TRBJ2-7	-	once	CASSDLDSSIYEQYF	TGTGCCAGCAGTGACTTGGACAGTTCAATCTACGAGCAGTACTTC
TRBV11-3	TRBJ2-1	-	many	CASSLRDNEQFF	TGTGCCAGCAGCTTACGGGACAATGAGCAGTTCTTC
TRBV24-1	TRBJ1-3	-	many	CATPGTGGNTIYF	TGTGCCACTCCGGGGACCGGAGGAAACACCATATATTTT
TRBV2	TRBJ1-6	-	few	CATLHSPLHF	TGTGCCACGTTACATTCACCCCTCCACTTT
TRBV5-6	TRBJ2-5	TRBD2	-	CASSRGLGETQYF	TGTGCCAGCAGCCGGGGACTAGGGGAGACCCAGTACTTC
TRBV24-1	TRBJ1-2	TRBD1	-	CATSEHHRGLNYGYTF	TGTGCCACCAGTGAACACCACAGGGGGCTTAACTATGGCTACACCTTC